This is a list of T cell receptor beta chains from one sample in a study of shared clonotypes between healthy human individuals. This table comes from immunoSEQ multiplex PCR, and its TCRdb copy is limited to in-frame clones, with some not included. The data show about 600,000 clones, with roughly 98% seen just once and 0.3% held by the top ten. Sequenced sample: naive CD8+ T cells sorted from blood. Receptors originate from a man under 40 in good health. CDR3s include the opening cysteine and the closing phenylalanine or tryptophan. The D gene is left open where the match is weak. Some rows mark clone size as missing; the rest say once, few, many or name a class of expanded clone.

v_call,j_call,d_call,clone_size,cdr3_aa,cdr3_nt
TRBV7-9,TRBJ2-7,NA,NA,CASSFLTGGVSEQYF,TGTGCCAGCAGCTTCCTAACAGGGGGGGTCTCCGAGCAGTACTTC
TRBV29-1,TRBJ2-3,NA,NA,CSVESTDTQYF,TGCAGCGTTGAATCGACGGATACGCAGTATTTT
TRBV29-1,TRBJ2-7,NA,once,CSARGSPIRLDYEQYF,TGCAGCGCCAGGGGTTCCCCTATTCGTTTGGACTACGAGCAGTACTTC
TRBV14,TRBJ2-2,TRBD2,NA,CASSQEAGVIDTGELFF,TGTGCCAGCAGCCAAGAAGCGGGAGTCATAGACACCGGGGAGCTGTTTTTT
TRBV19,TRBJ2-1,NA,NA,CASSSLHLDEQFF,TGTGCCAGTAGTAGTCTCCACCTCGATGAGCAGTTCTTC
TRBV20-1,TRBJ2-7,NA,NA,CSASDSYEQYF,TGCAGTGCTAGTGACAGCTACGAGCAGTACTTC
TRBV7-2,TRBJ2-7,TRBD2,NA,CASSFFGLAGSYEQYF,TGTGCCAGCAGCTTTTTTGGGCTAGCGGGTTCCTACGAGCAGTACTTC
TRBV19,TRBJ2-1,NA,few,CASSVDSYNEQFF,TGTGCCAGTAGTGTCGACAGCTACAATGAGCAGTTCTTC
TRBV10-3,TRBJ2-2,NA,NA,CAISEDSSGATGELFF,TGTGCCATCAGTGAGGATAGTAGTGGGGCCACCGGGGAGCTGTTTTTT
TRBV7-9,TRBJ1-2,NA,NA,CASSLAHGYTF,TGTGCCAGCAGCTTAGCTCATGGCTACACCTTC
TRBV13,TRBJ2-5,NA,NA,CASSLTGSLQETQYF,TGTGCCAGCAGCTTAACCGGCAGTCTTCAAGAGACCCAGTACTTC
TRBV9,TRBJ2-1,NA,NA,CASSLETSSYNEQFF,TGTGCCAGCAGCCTTGAAACGAGCTCCTACAATGAGCAGTTCTTC
TRBV7-9,TRBJ2-6,TRBD1,NA,CASTGQGTPGANVLTF,TGTGCCAGCACCGGACAGGGGACACCCGGGGCCAACGTCCTGACTTTC
TRBV29-1,TRBJ1-1,TRBD1,NA,CSASTGDYTEAFF,TGCAGCGCATCGACAGGGGATTACACTGAAGCTTTCTTT
TRBV6-5,TRBJ1-2,TRBD1,NA,CASSRTGGTNTF,TGTGCCAGCAGCCGGACAGGGGGGACCAACACCTTC
TRBV27,TRBJ2-7,NA,NA,CASSPRIKGYEQYF,TGTGCCAGCAGTCCGCGGATTAAGGGCTACGAGCAGTACTTC
TRBV29-1,TRBJ2-5,TRBD2,once,CSVELAGDQETQYF,TGCAGCGTTGAACTAGCGGGGGACCAAGAGACCCAGTACTTC
TRBV10-3,TRBJ2-7,TRBD1,NA,CAISFGQGAWEQYF,TGTGCCATCAGTTTTGGACAGGGGGCTTGGGAGCAGTACTTC
TRBV9,TRBJ1-4,NA,once,CASSVRGGSNEKLFF,TGTGCCAGCAGCGTACGTGGCGGATCTAATGAAAAACTGTTTTTT
TRBV28,TRBJ2-1,NA,NA,CASSLFGISYNEQFF,TGTGCCAGCAGTTTATTCGGGATTTCCTACAATGAGCAGTTCTTC
TRBV6-1,TRBJ2-5,NA,NA,CASKAKTQYF,TGTGCCAGCAAGGCCAAGACCCAGTACTTC
TRBV13,TRBJ2-1,NA,NA,CASSLANEQFF,TGTGCCAGCAGCTTAGCAAATGAGCAGTTCTTC
TRBV5-4,TRBJ2-7,NA,NA,CASSTNRYEQYF,TGTGCCAGCAGCACCAACAGATACGAGCAGTACTTC
TRBV9,TRBJ2-3,NA,NA,CASSVEDSSDTQYF,TGTGCCAGCAGCGTTGAGGACAGCTCAGATACGCAGTATTTT
TRBV30,TRBJ1-1,TRBD1,NA,CAWSVQGTEAFF,TGTGCCTGGAGTGTACAGGGGACGGAAGCTTTCTTT
TRBV7-8,TRBJ2-7,TRBD1,NA,CASRPDRAEQYF,TGTGCCAGCAGACCGGACAGGGCCGAGCAGTACTTC
TRBV4-1,TRBJ2-7,NA,NA,CASSQGRPDPYEQYF,TGCGCCAGCAGCCAAGGGAGGCCTGACCCCTACGAGCAGTACTTC
TRBV29-1,TRBJ2-1,TRBD2,NA,CSVGSGSSYNEQFF,TGCAGCGTCGGTAGCGGGAGCTCCTACAATGAGCAGTTCTTC
TRBV27,TRBJ2-7,NA,NA,CASRAGPIRSLDSYEQYF,TGTGCCAGCAGGGCCGGGCCCATAAGATCCCTTGACTCCTACGAGCAGTACTTC
TRBV6-5,TRBJ2-1,TRBD2,NA,CASSYSTSGRAEQFF,TGTGCCAGCAGTTACTCGACTAGCGGGAGGGCTGAGCAGTTCTTC
TRBV2,TRBJ1-1,NA,NA,CASSEGNEAFF,TGTGCCAGCAGTGAAGGAAATGAAGCTTTCTTT
TRBV19,TRBJ1-4,NA,NA,CATRGEFLKKLFF,TGTGCTACCCGGGGGGAATTCCTGAAAAAACTGTTTTTT
TRBV6-6,TRBJ2-1,TRBD2,NA,CASSYTGLAVNNEQFF,TGTGCCAGCAGTTACACAGGACTAGCGGTTAACAATGAGCAGTTCTTC
TRBV4-3,TRBJ2-3,NA,NA,CASSQGTADTQYF,TGCGCCAGCAGCCAAGGGACGGCAGATACGCAGTATTTT
TRBV15,TRBJ2-1,TRBD2,NA,CATSGLAVGGNEQFF,TGTGCCACCAGCGGACTAGCGGTGGGAGGGAATGAGCAGTTCTTC
TRBV7-9,TRBJ2-1,TRBD1,NA,CASRPTGGIEQFF,TGTGCCAGCAGGCCGACAGGGGGCATTGAGCAGTTCTTC
TRBV27,TRBJ1-2,NA,NA,CASSTSGGNYGYTF,TGTGCCAGCAGTACCTCGGGAGGGAACTATGGCTACACCTTC
TRBV9,TRBJ2-3,NA,once,CASSRPQGLEQADTQYF,TGTGCCAGCAGTCGTCCTCAGGGGCTCGAACAAGCAGATACGCAGTATTTT
TRBV7-9,TRBJ2-5,NA,NA,CASSLVQGQETQYF,TGTGCCAGCAGCTTAGTTCAGGGGCAAGAGACCCAGTACTTC
TRBV10-1,TRBJ2-1,NA,once,CASSEIVGLGASYNEQFF,TGCGCCAGCAGTGAGATTGTGGGGTTAGGGGCGTCCTACAATGAGCAGTTCTTC
TRBV28,TRBJ2-7,NA,NA,CASSDNTYEQYF,TGTGCCAGCAGCGACAATACCTACGAGCAGTACTTC
TRBV11-3,TRBJ2-3,NA,once,CASSFGTDTQYF,TGTGCCAGCAGCTTTGGCACAGATACGCAGTATTTT
TRBV13,TRBJ1-1,NA,NA,CASSLEGSENTEAFF,TGTGCCAGCAGCTTAGAAGGGTCAGAGAACACTGAAGCTTTCTTT
TRBV9,TRBJ2-1,NA,NA,CASSVGRSATRGEQFF,TGTGCCAGCAGCGTAGGGCGGAGCGCCACACGTGGTGAGCAGTTCTTC
TRBV4-1,TRBJ2-7,NA,NA,CASSGSDGGNEQYF,TGCGCCAGCAGCGGATCTGACGGGGGTAACGAGCAGTACTTC
TRBV7-9,TRBJ2-7,TRBD2,NA,CASSSTSGSYEQYF,TGTGCCAGCAGCTCTACTAGCGGGAGCTACGAGCAGTACTTC
TRBV27,TRBJ2-7,TRBD2,NA,CASSQGTSGRNSYEQYF,TGTGCCAGCAGTCAAGGGACTAGCGGGAGAAACTCCTACGAGCAGTACTTC
TRBV10-3,TRBJ2-7,NA,NA,CAIGGGLNYEQYF,TGTGCAATCGGGGGAGGTTTAAACTACGAGCAGTACTTC
TRBV5-5,TRBJ1-2,TRBD1,NA,CASSQGQGAIIDYGYTF,TGTGCCAGCAGCCAAGGACAGGGGGCTATAATTGACTATGGCTACACCTTC
TRBV7-2,TRBJ2-1,NA,NA,CASFLRRGPYNEQFF,TGTGCCAGCTTCTTGCGGCGGGGGCCCTACAATGAGCAGTTCTTC
TRBV7-9,TRBJ2-7,TRBD2,NA,CASSLVGRGREAYEQYF,TGTGCCAGCAGCTTAGTTGGCCGCGGGAGAGAGGCCTACGAGCAGTACTTC
TRBV29-1,TRBJ2-7,NA,NA,CSVVVDSSYEQYF,TGCAGCGTTGTAGTAGACTCTTCATACGAGCAGTACTTC
TRBV5-1,TRBJ1-1,TRBD1,NA,CASSLDSAGGITEAFF,TGCGCCAGCAGCTTGGACTCGGCAGGGGGTATCACTGAAGCTTTCTTT
TRBV25-1,TRBJ2-1,NA,NA,CASSDIGGYQFF,TGTGCCAGCAGTGATATCGGGGGCTACCAGTTCTTC
TRBV5-6,TRBJ2-7,NA,once,CASGGYEQYF,TGTGCCAGCGGCGGCTACGAGCAGTACTTC
TRBV27,TRBJ2-5,NA,NA,CASSSLNSVSETQYF,TGTGCCAGCAGTTCCTTGAACAGCGTCTCAGAGACCCAGTACTTC
TRBV7-9,TRBJ2-7,TRBD2,NA,CASSTSGPYEQYF,TGTGCCAGCAGCACTAGCGGACCCTACGAGCAGTACTTC
TRBV7-9,TRBJ2-7,NA,once,CASSLVGPLYEQYF,TGTGCCAGCAGCTTAGTAGGCCCGCTTTACGAGCAGTACTTC
TRBV29-1,TRBJ2-1,TRBD2,few,CSVGAPSGRANEQFF,TGCAGCGTTGGTGCCCCCAGCGGGAGGGCCAATGAGCAGTTCTTC